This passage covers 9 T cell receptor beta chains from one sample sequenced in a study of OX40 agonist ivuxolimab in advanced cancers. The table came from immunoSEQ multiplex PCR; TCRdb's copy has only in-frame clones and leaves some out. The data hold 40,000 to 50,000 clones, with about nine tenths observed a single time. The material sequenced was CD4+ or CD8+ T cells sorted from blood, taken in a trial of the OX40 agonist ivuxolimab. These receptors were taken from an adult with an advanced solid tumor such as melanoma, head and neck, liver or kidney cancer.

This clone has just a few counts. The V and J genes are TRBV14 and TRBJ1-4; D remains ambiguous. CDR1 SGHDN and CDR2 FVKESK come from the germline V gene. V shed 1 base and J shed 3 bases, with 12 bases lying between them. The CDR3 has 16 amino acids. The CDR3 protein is CASSQGVGAPNEKLFF. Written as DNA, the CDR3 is TGTGCCAGCAGCCAAGGGGTTGGAGCTCCTAATGAAAAACTGTTTTTT.

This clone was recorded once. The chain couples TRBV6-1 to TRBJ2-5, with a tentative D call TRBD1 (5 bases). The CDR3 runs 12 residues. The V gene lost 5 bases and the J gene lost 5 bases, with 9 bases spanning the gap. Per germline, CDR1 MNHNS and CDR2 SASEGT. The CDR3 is CASSWGRETQYF. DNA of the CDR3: TGTGCCAGCAGTTGGGGCAGGGAGACCCAGTACTTC.

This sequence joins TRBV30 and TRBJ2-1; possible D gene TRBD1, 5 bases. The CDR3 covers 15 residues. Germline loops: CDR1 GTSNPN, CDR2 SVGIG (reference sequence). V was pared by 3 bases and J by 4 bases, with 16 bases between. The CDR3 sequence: CAWSGGPGRYNEQFF. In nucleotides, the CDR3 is TGTGCCTGGAGCGGCGGACCAGGGCGATACAATGAGCAGTTCTTC.

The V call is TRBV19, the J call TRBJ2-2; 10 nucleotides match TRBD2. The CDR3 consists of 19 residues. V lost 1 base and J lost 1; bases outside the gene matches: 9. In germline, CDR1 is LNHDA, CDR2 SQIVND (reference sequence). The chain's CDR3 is CASSIGASGRGRNTGELFF. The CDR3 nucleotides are TGTGCCAGTAGTATAGGGGCTAGCGGGAGAGGTAGGAACACCGGGGAGCTGTTTTTT.

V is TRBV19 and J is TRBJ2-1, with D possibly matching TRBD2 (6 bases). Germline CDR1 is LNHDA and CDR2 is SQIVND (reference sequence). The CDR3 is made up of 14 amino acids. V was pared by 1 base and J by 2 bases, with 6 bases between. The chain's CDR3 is CASSIAGAYNEQFF. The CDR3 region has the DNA TGTGCCAGTAGTATAGCGGGAGCCTACAATGAGCAGTTCTTC.

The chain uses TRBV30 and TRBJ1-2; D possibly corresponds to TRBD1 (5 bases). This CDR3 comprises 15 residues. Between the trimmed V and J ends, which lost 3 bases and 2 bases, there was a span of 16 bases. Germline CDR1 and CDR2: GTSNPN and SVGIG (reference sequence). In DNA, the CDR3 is TGTGCCTGGAGCCCCAGCCTGGGGGAGAACTATGGCTACACCTTC. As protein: CAWSPSLGENYGYTF.

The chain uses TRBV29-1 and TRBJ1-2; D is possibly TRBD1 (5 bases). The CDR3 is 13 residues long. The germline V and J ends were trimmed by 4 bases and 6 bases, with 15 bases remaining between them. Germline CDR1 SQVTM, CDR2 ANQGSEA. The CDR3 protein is CSVGVPGGNGYTF. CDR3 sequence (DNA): TGCAGCGTTGGGGTCCCGGGGGGGAATGGCTACACCTTC.

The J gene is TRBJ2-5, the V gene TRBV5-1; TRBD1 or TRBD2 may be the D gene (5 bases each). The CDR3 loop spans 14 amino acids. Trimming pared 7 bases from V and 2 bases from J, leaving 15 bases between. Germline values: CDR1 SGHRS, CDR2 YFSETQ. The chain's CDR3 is CASRGWGRQETQYF. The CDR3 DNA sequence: TGCGCCAGCCGAGGGTGGGGCCGACAAGAGACCCAGTACTTC.

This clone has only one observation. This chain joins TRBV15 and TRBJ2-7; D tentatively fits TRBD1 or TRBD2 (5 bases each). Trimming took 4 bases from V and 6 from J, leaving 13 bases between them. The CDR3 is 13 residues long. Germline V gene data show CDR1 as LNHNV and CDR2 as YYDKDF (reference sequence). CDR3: CATSTARGGEQYF. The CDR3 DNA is TGTGCCACCAGCACTGCCCGTGGGGGCGAGCAGTACTTC.